The clone carrying this TCR beta chain was seen more than once but under ten times. Its antigen is not identified. CDR1 and CDR2 (germline): KGHSH, LQKENI. Losses at the gene ends were 4 bases for V and 3 bases for J; bases not matched to a gene: 11. The CDR3 covers 16 residues. The sample originates from a study of beta chain features in type 1 diabetes. Looking at the study overall: Healthy donors resembled patients in age, gender and cell yields.

Study results and caveats: A moderate, significant TCRB CDR3 shortening appeared in type 1 diabetes across four CD4+ subsets. PCR might favor shorter templates, equally in patients and controls. The naive, central memory and Treg TCRB repertoires looked more alike in patients than they did in healthy donors. Any role of HLA type in TCRB rearrangement remained unresolved here.

Of the isolated RNA, all was reverse transcribed, and so the sequenced material was expressed TCRB transcripts. The data were produced by immunoSEQ multiplex PCR, yet TCRdb's version contains in-frame clones alone and is incomplete. The sample yields more than 250,000 clones, approximately 25% seen once. The sequencing sample was made of naive CD4+ T cells from blood. This chain links TRBV18 with TRBJ2-7; 8 nucleotides agree with TRBD1. This clonotype was obtained from a woman in her 30s with type 1 diabetes. CDR3 region: CASSLSNLDRGYEQYF. The CDR3 DNA reads as TGTGCCAGCTCACTAAGCAATTTAGACAGGGGCTACGAGCAGTACTTC.